The clone carrying this TCR beta chain was seen at least ten times. Its antigen is undetermined. RNA transcripts gave rise to amplified TCR beta CDR3 regions. TCR CDR3 underwent first-round RT-PCR with the HTBI primer set. MiXCR, applied by TCRdb to the multiplex PCR reads, yields one record per CDR3 protein. The table includes approximately 300,000 distinct CDR3 sequences, over 15% detected once. This record belongs to a study of T cells in Graves' hyperthyroidism and ophthalmopathy. Study observations and caveats: Before onset, ophthalmopathy was predicted by the model a median 6.5 months earlier.

The study left out patients who had uncontrolled infection, other autoimmune disease, pregnancy or lactation. Fresh peripheral blood, under 11 ml, yielded the PBMCs. Trimming left V 10 bases short and J 1 base short, with 10 bases between. The CDR3 extends over 12 amino acids. The germline V gene has CDR1 ENHRY and CDR2 SYGVKD. The V gene is TRBV10-3, the J gene TRBJ2-5; D is possibly TRBD1 (5 bases). Sequenced: blood. The receptor's source is a woman aged 55-69 years with Graves' ophthalmopathy. For the CDR3, the DNA is TGTGCCACGCGAGACAGCCAAGAGACCCAGTACTTC. It is translated as CATRDSQETQYF.